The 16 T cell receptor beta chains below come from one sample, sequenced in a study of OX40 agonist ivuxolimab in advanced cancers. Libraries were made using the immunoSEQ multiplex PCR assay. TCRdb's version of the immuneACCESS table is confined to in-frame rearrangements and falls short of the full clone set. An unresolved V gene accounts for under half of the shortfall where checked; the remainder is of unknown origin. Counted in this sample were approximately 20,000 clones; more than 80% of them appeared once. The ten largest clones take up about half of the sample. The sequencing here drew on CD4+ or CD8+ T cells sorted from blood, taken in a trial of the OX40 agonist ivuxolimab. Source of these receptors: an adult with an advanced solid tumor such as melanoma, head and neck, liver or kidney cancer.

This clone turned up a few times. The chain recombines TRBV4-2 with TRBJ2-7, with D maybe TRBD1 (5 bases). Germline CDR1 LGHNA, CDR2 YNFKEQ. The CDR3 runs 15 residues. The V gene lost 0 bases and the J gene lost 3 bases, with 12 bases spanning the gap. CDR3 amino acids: CASSQDEQGFYEQYF. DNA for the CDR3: TGTGCCAGCAGCCAAGATGAGCAGGGCTTCTACGAGCAGTACTTC.

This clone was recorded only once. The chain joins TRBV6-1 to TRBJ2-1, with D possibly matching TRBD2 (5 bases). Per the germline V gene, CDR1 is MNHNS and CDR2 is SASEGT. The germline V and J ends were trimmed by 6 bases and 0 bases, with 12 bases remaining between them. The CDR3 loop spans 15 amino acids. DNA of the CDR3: TGTGCCAGCAGAGCGTGGAGGAGCTCCTACAATGAGCAGTTCTTC. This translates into CASRAWRSSYNEQFF.

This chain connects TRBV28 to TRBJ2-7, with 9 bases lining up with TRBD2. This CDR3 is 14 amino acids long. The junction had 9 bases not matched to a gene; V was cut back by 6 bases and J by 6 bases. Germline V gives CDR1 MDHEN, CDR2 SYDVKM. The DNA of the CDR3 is TGTGCCAGCAGCCCCAGGACTAGCGAGGGCGAGCAGTACTTC. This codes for CASSPRTSEGEQYF.

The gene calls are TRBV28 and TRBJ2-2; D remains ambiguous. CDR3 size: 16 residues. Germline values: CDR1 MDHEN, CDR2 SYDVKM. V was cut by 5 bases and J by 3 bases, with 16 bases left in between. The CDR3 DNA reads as TGTGCCAGCAGTCCTCCGGACGGTGAACACACCGGGGAGCTGTTTTTT. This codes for CASSPPDGEHTGELFF.

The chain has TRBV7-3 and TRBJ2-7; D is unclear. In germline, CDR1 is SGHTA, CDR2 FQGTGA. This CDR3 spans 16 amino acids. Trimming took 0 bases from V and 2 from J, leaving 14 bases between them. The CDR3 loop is CASSLTGRHPTYEQYF. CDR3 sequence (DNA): TGTGCCAGCAGCTTAACGGGCAGACACCCAACCTACGAGCAGTACTTC.

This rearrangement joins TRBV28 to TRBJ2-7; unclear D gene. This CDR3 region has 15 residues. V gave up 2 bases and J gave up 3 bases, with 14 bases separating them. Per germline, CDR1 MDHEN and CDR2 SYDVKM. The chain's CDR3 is CASSLRMGSFYEQYF. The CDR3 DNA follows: TGTGCCAGCAGTTTAAGGATGGGATCCTTCTACGAGCAGTACTTC.

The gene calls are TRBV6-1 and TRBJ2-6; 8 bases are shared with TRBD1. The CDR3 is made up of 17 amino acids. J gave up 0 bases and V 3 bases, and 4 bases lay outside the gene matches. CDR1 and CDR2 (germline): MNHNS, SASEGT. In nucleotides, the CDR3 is TGTGCCAGCAGTGAGACAGGGGACAGCTCTGGGGCCAACGTCCTGACTTTC. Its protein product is CASSETGDSSGANVLTF.

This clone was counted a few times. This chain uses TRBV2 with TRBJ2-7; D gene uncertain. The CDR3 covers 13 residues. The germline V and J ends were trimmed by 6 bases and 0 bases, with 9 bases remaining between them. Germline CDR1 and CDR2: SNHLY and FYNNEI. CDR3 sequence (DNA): TGTGCCAGCAGCGACCGGGCCTCCTACGAGCAGTACTTC. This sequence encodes CASSDRASYEQYF. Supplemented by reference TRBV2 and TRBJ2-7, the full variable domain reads EPEVTQTPSHQVTQMGQEVILRCVPISNHLYFYWYRQILGQKVEFLVSFYNNEISEKSEIFDDQFSVERPDGSNFTLKIRSTKLEDSAMYFCASSDRASYEQYFGPGTRLTVT.

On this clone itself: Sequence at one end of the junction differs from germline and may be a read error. CDR3: CASSLEAGTGELFF. As DNA, the CDR3 is TGTGCTAGCAGCTTAGAGGCAGGGACCGGGGAGCTGTTTTTT. This chain uses TRBV7-7 with TRBJ2-2, with a possible D match to TRBD1 (5 bases). This CDR3 is 14 amino acids long. From germline, CDR1 is SSHAT and CDR2 FNYEAQ (reference sequence).

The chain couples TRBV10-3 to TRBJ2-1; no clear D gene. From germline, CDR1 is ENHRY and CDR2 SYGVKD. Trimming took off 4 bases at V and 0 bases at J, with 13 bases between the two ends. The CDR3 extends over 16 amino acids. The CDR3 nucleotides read TGTGCCATCAGTGCTTCCGGACGGAGCTCCTACAATGAGCAGTTCTTC. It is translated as CAISASGRSSYNEQFF.

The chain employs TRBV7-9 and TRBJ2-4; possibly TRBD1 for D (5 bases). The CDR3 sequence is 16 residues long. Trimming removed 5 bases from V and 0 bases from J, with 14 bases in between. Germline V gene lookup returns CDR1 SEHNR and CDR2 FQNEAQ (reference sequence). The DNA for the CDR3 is TGTGCCAGCAGCGCAGGGAACACTTTAGCCAAAAACATTCAGTACTTC. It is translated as CASSAGNTLAKNIQYF.

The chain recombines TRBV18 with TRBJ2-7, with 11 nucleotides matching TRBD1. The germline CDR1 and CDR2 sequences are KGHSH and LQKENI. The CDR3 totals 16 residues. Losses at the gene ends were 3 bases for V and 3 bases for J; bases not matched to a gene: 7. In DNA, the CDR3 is TGTGCCAGCTCACCCCCCCCGGGACAGGGGGACTACGAGCAGTACTTC. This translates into CASSPPPGQGDYEQYF.

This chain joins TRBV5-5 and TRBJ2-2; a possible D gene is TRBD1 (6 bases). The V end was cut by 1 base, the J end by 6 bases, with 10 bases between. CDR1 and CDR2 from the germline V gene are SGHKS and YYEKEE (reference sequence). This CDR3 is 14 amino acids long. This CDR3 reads CASSLYTGPGELFF. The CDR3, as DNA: TGTGCCAGCAGCTTGTACACAGGGCCCGGGGAGCTGTTTTTT.

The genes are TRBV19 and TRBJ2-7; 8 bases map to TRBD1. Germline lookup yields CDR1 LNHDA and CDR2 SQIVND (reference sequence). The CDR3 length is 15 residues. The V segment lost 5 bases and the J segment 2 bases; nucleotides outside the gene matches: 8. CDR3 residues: CASSSGTGRTYEQYF. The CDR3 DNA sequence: TGTGCCAGTAGTTCAGGGACAGGTCGAACCTACGAGCAGTACTTC.

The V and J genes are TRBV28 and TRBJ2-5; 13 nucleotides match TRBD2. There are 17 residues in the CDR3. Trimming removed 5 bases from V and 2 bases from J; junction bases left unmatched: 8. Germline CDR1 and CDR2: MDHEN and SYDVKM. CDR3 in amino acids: CASSGTSGDKKQETQYF. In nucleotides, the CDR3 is TGTGCCAGCAGTGGGACTAGCGGGGACAAAAAACAAGAGACCCAGTACTTC.

The CDR3 region is CASDGRYTEAFF. DNA of the CDR3: TGTGCCAGCGATGGTCGGTACACTGAAGCTTTCTTT. The chain has TRBV2 and TRBJ1-1, with unresolved D. The length of the CDR3 is 12 residues. Trimming pared 8 bases from V and 3 bases from J, leaving 10 bases between. Germline V gene data show CDR1 as SNHLY and CDR2 as FYNNEI. Together with reference TRBV2 and TRBJ1-1, the CDR3 gives the full variable domain: EPEVTQTPSHQVTQMGQEVILRCVPISNHLYFYWYRQILGQKVEFLVSFYNNEISEKSEIFDDQFSVERPDGSNFTLKIRSTKLEDSAMYFCASDGRYTEAFFGQGTRLTVV.